This T cell receptor beta chain is from a study of shared clonotypes between healthy human individuals. Study overall: A couple of women and a few men aged 18 to 49 served as donors. Per donor, three plates held CD4 naive cells, three held CD4 memory, two held CD8 naive and one held CD8 memory.

Comments on this clone: Its antigen is as yet unknown.

Using immunoSEQ multiplex PCR, the repertoire was profiled, and TCRdb retains in-frame clones only, with some absent. The data hold about 1.1 million clones, with approximately 80% observed a single time. Germline values: CDR1 SQVTM, CDR2 ANQGSEA. V was clipped by 4 bases and J by 1 base, with 16 bases between them. This CDR3 has 15 amino acids. Findings and limits, study-wide: Compared with memory subsets, naive subsets generally had larger estimated richness.

Every one of the donors was a Caucasian adult that lived in Nashville, Tennessee. The sequenced sample was memory CD4+ T cells from PBMCs. Subset given: CD45RA-negative fraction. The chain recombines TRBV29-1 with TRBJ2-5; D might be TRBD2 (6 bases). This TCR was recovered from a man aged 18 to 30 in good health. Some clones in this sample may be carry-over from other donors' samples. The chain's CDR3 is CSVVGSPGGQETQYF. The CDR3 coding sequence is TGCAGCGTTGTGGGGAGCCCCGGGGGCCAAGAGACCCAGTACTTC.